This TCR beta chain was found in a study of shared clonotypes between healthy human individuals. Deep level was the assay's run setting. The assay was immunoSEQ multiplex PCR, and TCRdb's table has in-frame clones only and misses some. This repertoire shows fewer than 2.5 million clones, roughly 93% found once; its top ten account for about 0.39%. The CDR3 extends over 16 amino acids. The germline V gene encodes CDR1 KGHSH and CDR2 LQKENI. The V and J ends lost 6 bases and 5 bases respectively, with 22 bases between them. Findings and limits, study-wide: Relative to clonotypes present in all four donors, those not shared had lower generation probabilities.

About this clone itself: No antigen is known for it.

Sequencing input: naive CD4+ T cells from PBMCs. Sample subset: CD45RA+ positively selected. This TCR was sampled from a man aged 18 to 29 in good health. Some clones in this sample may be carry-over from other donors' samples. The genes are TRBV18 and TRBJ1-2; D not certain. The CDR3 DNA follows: TGTGCCAGCTCTATCACGTCCGCCTCGCAGAGGTATGGCTACACCTTC. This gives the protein CASSITSASQRYGYTF.